This TCR beta chain was recovered during a study of blood T cell repertoires in COVID-19. The wider study: Sites across the United States, Italy and Spain contributed samples from acute and convalescent COVID-19. Sources were T cells, B-cell-depleted T cells, or PBMCs; the material itself was cDNA or gDNA.

Under the authors' procedure: Quantification of nucleated cells was approximated via reference gene primer amplification. Measured with immunoSEQ multiplex PCR; TCRdb has only the in-frame clones, and not every one. V, J and clone size are taken as reported in that table, and D and trimming were inferred from the DNA itself. Of 200,000 to 250,000 clones in the sample, less than 90% are singletons; the top ten hold 1.5% to 2%. This CDR3 has 16 amino acids. Per germline, CDR1 SGHAT and CDR2 FQNNGV. V trimming: 1 base; J trimming: 7 bases; junction bases outside the gene matches: 10. Material: peripheral blood. V and J are TRBV11-2 and TRBJ1-2, with 9 positions matching TRBD1. This receptor was taken from a man in his forties with active or convalescent COVID-19. The CDR3 region has the DNA TGTGCCAGCAGCTTAGTCATCGGGACAGGGTTGAGTGGCTACACCTTC. Protein: CASSLVIGTGLSGYTF.